The 16 T cell receptor beta chains below all came from one sample that was sequenced in a study of T cell responses to AZD1222 COVID-19 vaccine. The repertoire was sequenced with immunoSEQ multiplex PCR; TCRdb's copy has only in-frame clones and lacks some. The top ten clones hold 5% to 6.5% of a sample with 150,000 or so clones, 93% of them seen once. Sequenced material: peripheral blood, taken on day 0 of AZD1222 vaccination. Receptor source: an adult in good health.

V gene TRBV4-1 combines with J gene TRBJ2-7; 13 bases line up with TRBD2. Germline V CDR1 and CDR2: MGHRA, YSYEKL. V trimming: 4 bases; J trimming: 4 bases; junction bases outside the gene matches: 7. There are 16 residues in the CDR3. CDR3 sequence: CASSPRTSGSGYEQYF. The CDR3 DNA reads as TGCGCCAGCAGCCCCCGGACTAGCGGGAGCGGGTACGAGCAGTACTTC.

The CDR3 DNA reads as TGTGCCAGCAGTTTAAACGGGCCCGAGGGCCCCAACACTGAAGCTTTCTTT. Translated, it gives CASSLNGPEGPNTEAFF. The chain recombines TRBV28 with TRBJ1-1; D not certain. The CDR3 consists of 17 residues. Trimming took 2 bases from V and 2 from J, leaving 18 bases between them. From germline, CDR1 is MDHEN and CDR2 SYDVKM. Filled out from reference TRBV28 and TRBJ1-1, the complete variable domain reads DVKVTQSSRYLVKRTGEKVFLECVQDMDHENMFWYRQDPGLGLRLIYFSYDVKMKEKGDIPEGYSVSREKKERFSLILESASTNQTSMYLCASSLNGPEGPNTEAFFGQGTRLTVV.

The chain links TRBV15 to TRBJ2-2; perhaps TRBD2 as D (6 bases). The CDR3 runs to 14 residues. In germline, CDR1 is LNHNV, CDR2 YYDKDF (reference sequence). Trimming stripped 5 bases from V and 7 bases from J, with 14 bases between. CDR3 DNA: TGTGCCACCAGCTATTTGGAGGGGAACGGGGAGCTGTTTTTT. This sequence encodes CATSYLEGNGELFF.

This chain links TRBV28 with TRBJ1-1; maybe TRBD1 (6 bases). V lost 7 bases and J lost 3, with 12 bases in between. Germline V lookup: CDR1 MDHEN, CDR2 SYDVKM. This CDR3 has 13 amino acids. The CDR3 DNA reads TGTGCCAGCATGGAGGGGGAAGACACTGAAGCTTTCTTT. It codes for CASMEGEDTEAFF.

The rearrangement joins TRBV2 to TRBJ2-2, with D hard to call. V lost 4 bases, J lost 7 bases, and 16 bases lay in between. This CDR3 comprises 15 residues. Germline V gene data show CDR1 as SNHLY and CDR2 as FYNNEI. The CDR3 sequence: CASSGVAGMGGELFF. The CDR3 DNA is TGTGCCAGCAGTGGGGTAGCAGGAATGGGCGGGGAGCTGTTTTTT.

The rearrangement joins TRBV6-5 to TRBJ1-1; 7 bases map to TRBD1. The junction had 3 bases not matched to a gene; V was cut back by 6 bases and J by 2 bases. Per the germline V gene, CDR1 is MNHEY and CDR2 is SVGAGI. CDR3 length: 13 amino acids. In DNA form, the CDR3 reads TGTGCCAGCAGCCGGGACAGTAACACTGAAGCTTTCTTT. It encodes CASSRDSNTEAFF.

This clone was picked up one time. The rearrangement joins TRBV10-3 to TRBJ2-2; the D call may be TRBD1 or TRBD2 (5 bases each). The germline V gene has CDR1 ENHRY and CDR2 SYGVKD. This CDR3 region has 15 residues. The germline V and J ends were trimmed by 6 bases and 5 bases, with 16 bases remaining between them. The CDR3 loop is CAISAFDRGTGELFF. The CDR3 DNA reads as TGTGCCATCAGCGCCTTCGACAGAGGGACCGGGGAGCTGTTTTTT.

The genes are TRBV5-1 and TRBJ2-5; no definite D call. The CDR3 sequence is 15 residues long. Looked up from germline, CDR1 is SGHRS and CDR2 is YFSETQ. V lost 0 bases to trimming and J lost 1 base, with 10 bases between them. CDR3 DNA: TGCGCCAGCAGCTTGGGGTTGGTCCTCCAAGAGACCCAGTACTTC. Protein sequence: CASSLGLVLQETQYF.

DNA for the CDR3: TGTGCCAGCAGCCAAGGACAGGACTCCTACGAGCAGTACTTC. Translated, it gives CASSQGQDSYEQYF. J is TRBJ2-7 and V is TRBV3-1 (or the pseudogene TRBV3-2); perhaps TRBD1 as D (6 bases). Germline CDR1 is LGHDT and CDR2 is YNNKEL (reference sequence). V lost 1 base and J 0 bases, leaving 7 bases between the germline ends. The CDR3 covers 14 residues.

In this sample, this clone turned up once. The V call is TRBV9, the J call TRBJ2-5, with D perhaps matching TRBD2 (6 bases). Trimming stripped 0 bases from V and 5 bases from J, with 8 bases between. CDR1 and CDR2 from the germline V gene are SGDLS and YYNGEE. This CDR3 is 13 amino acids long. The CDR3 nucleotides read TGTGCCAGCAGCGTAGCGGGGGAGGAGACCCAGTACTTC. It translates to CASSVAGEETQYF.

The chain links TRBV19 to TRBJ2-2; D remains ambiguous. Germline CDR1 reads LNHDA; CDR2 reads SQIVND (reference sequence). Deletions cut 1 base from V and 0 bases from J, with 12 bases between. The CDR3 extends over 17 amino acids. The CDR3 protein is CASSIAHQTSNTGELFF. CDR3 DNA sequence: TGTGCCAGTAGTATAGCCCACCAGACATCGAACACCGGGGAGCTGTTTTTT.

The gene calls are TRBV18 and TRBJ2-1; TRBD1 might be the D (6 bases). This CDR3 spans 16 amino acids. CDR1 KGHSH and CDR2 LQKENI come from the germline V gene. V lost 5 bases and J lost 9, with 23 bases in between. In DNA, the CDR3 is TGTGCCAGCTCAACCCGACAGGTCCTTGGTATGGGTGAGCAGTTCTTC. Translation gives CASSTRQVLGMGEQFF.

The genes are TRBV12-3 or TRBV12-4 and TRBJ1-2; D unclear. V was cut by 3 bases and J by 2 bases, with 4 bases left in between. CDR3 length equals 12 residues. CDR3 sequence reads: CASSLANYGYTF. The CDR3 nucleotides read TGTGCCAGCAGTTTGGCCAACTATGGCTACACCTTC.

The table lists this clone with a count of one. The chain employs TRBV28 and TRBJ2-7; D gene unclear. The CDR3 spans 13 residues. Germline CDR1 MDHEN, CDR2 SYDVKM. Trimming took off 1 base at V and 3 bases at J, with 7 bases between the two ends. CDR3 in amino acids: CASSLLENYEQYF. In DNA form, the CDR3 reads TGTGCCAGCAGTTTATTAGAGAACTACGAGCAGTACTTC.

J is TRBJ1-5 and V is TRBV5-1; D is perhaps TRBD1 (6 bases). Trimming shortened V by 0 bases and J by 4 bases, and 8 bases separated the two germline ends. CDR3 length equals 14 residues. CDR1 and CDR2 from the germline V gene are SGHRS and YFSETQ. This chain's CDR3 is CASSLEGGNQPQHF. The DNA for the CDR3 is TGCGCCAGCAGCTTGGAGGGGGGGAATCAGCCCCAGCATTTT.

V gene TRBV24-1 combines with J gene TRBJ1-4, with TRBD1 matching 7 bases. V was pared by 7 bases and J by 8 bases, with 12 bases of the junction left unmatched. This CDR3 has 15 residues. The germline V gene has CDR1 KGHDR and CDR2 SFDVKD. CDR3 protein: CATRGLKGAGEKLFF. CDR3 DNA sequence: TGTGCCACCAGGGGTCTAAAGGGGGCGGGGGAAAAACTGTTTTTT.